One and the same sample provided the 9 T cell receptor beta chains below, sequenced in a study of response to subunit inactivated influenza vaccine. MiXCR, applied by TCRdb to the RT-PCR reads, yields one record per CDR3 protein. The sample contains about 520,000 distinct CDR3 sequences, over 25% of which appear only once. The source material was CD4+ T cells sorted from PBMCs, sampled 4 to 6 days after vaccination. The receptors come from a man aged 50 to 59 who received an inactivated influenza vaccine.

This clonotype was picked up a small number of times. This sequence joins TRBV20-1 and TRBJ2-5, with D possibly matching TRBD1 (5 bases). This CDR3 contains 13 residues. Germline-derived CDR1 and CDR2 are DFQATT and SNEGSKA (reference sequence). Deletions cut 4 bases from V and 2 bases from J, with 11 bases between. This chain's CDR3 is CSANGAFQETQYF. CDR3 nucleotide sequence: TGCAGTGCTAATGGGGCCTTTCAAGAGACCCAGTACTTC.

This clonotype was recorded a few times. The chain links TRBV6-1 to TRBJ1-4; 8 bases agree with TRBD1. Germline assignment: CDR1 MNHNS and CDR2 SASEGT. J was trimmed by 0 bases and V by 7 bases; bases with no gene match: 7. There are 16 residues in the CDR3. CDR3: CASIRDRSSTNEKLFF. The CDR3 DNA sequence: TGTGCCAGCATAAGGGACAGGAGCTCAACTAATGAAAAACTGTTTTTT.

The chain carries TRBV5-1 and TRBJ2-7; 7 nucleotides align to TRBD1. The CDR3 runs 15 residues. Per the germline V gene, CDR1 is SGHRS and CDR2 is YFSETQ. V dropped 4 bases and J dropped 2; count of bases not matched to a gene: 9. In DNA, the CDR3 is TGCGCCAGCAGCCCAGCTTTGACAGGGACCTACGAGCAGTACTTC. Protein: CASSPALTGTYEQYF.

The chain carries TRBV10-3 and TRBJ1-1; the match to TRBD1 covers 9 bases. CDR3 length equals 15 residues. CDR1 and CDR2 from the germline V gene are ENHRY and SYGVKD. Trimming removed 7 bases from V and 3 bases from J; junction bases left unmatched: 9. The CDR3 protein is CAITPTRTGDTEAFF. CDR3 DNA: TGTGCCATCACCCCCACGAGGACAGGGGACACTGAAGCTTTCTTT.

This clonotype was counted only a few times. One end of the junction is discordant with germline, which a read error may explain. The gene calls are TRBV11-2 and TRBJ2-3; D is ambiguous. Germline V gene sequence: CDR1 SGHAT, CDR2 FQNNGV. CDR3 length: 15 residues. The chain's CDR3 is CASSVDPGSTDTQYF. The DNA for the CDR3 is TGTGCCAGCAGCGTAGACCCCGGTAGCACAGATACGCAGTATTTT.

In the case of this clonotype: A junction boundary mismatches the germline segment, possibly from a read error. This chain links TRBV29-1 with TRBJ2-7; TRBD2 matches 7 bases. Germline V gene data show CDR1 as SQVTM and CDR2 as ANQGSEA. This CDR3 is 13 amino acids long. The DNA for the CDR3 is TGCAGCGTTTCCAGCCCTGGGGACTACGAGCACTACTTC. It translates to CSVSSPGDYEHYF.

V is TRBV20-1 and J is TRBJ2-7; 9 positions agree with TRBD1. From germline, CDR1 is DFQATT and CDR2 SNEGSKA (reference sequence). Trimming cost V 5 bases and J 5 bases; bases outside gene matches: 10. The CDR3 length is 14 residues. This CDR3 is CSAETGQGRHEQYF. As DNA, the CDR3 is TGCAGTGCTGAGACGGGACAGGGTCGCCACGAGCAGTACTTC.

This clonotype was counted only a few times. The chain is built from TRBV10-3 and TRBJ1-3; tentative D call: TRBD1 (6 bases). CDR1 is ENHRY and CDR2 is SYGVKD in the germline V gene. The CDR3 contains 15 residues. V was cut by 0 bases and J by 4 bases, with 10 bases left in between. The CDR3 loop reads CAISESTGGGNTIYF. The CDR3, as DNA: TGTGCCATCAGTGAGTCGACAGGAGGAGGAAACACCATATATTTT.

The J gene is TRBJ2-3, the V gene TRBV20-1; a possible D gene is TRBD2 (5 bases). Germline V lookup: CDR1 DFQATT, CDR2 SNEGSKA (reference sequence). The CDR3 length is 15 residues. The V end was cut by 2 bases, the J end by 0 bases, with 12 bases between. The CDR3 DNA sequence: TGCAGTGCTAGACGATGGCGGGCTAGCACAGATACGCAGTATTTT. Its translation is CSARRWRASTDTQYF.